This is a list of T cell receptor beta chains from one sample in a study of OX40 agonist ivuxolimab in advanced cancers. The assay was immunoSEQ multiplex PCR, and TCRdb's table has in-frame clones only and misses some. The table lists 20,000 to 25,000 clones, around 77% of them singletons. The source material was CD4+ or CD8+ T cells sorted from blood, sampled in a trial of the OX40 agonist ivuxolimab. These receptor sequences come from an adult with an advanced solid tumor such as melanoma, head and neck, liver or kidney cancer. CDR3s include the opening cysteine and the closing phenylalanine or tryptophan. A D gene is named only where the DNA matches it firmly. Rows may omit the clone size; those that give it use once, few, many or a size class.

V: TRBV10-3; size: few; J: TRBJ1-2; D: TRBD1; CDR3: CAITETGGNYGYTF; DNA: TGTGCCATCACCGAGACAGGGGGCAACTATGGCTACACCTTC
V: TRBV11-1; size: few; J: TRBJ2-7; D: TRBD1; CDR3: CASRNRGHDEQYF; DNA: TGTGCCAGCAGGAACAGGGGGCACGACGAGCAGTACTTC
V: TRBV7-9; size: NA; J: TRBJ1-1; D: NA; CDR3: CASSEDGLNTEAFF; DNA: TGTGCCAGCAGCGAGGACGGACTGAACACTGAAGCTTTCTTT
V: TRBV4-3; size: NA; J: TRBJ1-3; D: NA; CDR3: CASSQERVGNTIYF; DNA: TGCGCCAGCAGCCAAGAGAGGGTGGGAAACACCATATATTTT
V: TRBV4-2; size: NA; J: TRBJ2-1; D: TRBD1; CDR3: CASSPRTGPGGNEQFF; DNA: TGTGCCAGCAGCCCCAGGACGGGACCAGGGGGCAATGAGCAGTTCTTC
V: TRBV19; size: once; J: TRBJ2-7; D: NA; CDR3: CASSPGYEQYF; DNA: TGTGCCAGTAGTCCGGGGTACGAGCAGTACTTC
V: TRBV27; size: NA; J: TRBJ2-7; D: NA; CDR3: CASSLGQMPYEQYF; DNA: TGTGCCAGCAGTTTAGGACAGATGCCCTACGAGCAGTACTTC
V: TRBV4-3; size: few; J: TRBJ2-7; D: TRBD2; CDR3: CASSPQGPSGFYEQYF; DNA: TGCGCCAGCAGCCCCCAAGGGCCTAGCGGCTTTTACGAGCAGTACTTC
V: TRBV2; size: NA; J: TRBJ2-1; D: TRBD2; CDR3: CASSGSGGAYNEQFF; DNA: TGTGCCAGCAGTGGAAGCGGGGGGGCCTACAATGAGCAGTTCTTC
V: TRBV29-1; size: few; J: TRBJ2-7; D: TRBD1; CDR3: CSVEDLEQGVYEQYF; DNA: TGCAGCGTTGAAGATCTAGAACAGGGGGTTTACGAGCAGTACTTC
V: TRBV6-1; size: NA; J: TRBJ2-5; D: TRBD2; CDR3: CASSDLAGGPQETQYF; DNA: TGTGCCAGCAGTGACCTAGCGGGGGGGCCCCAAGAGACCCAGTACTTC
V: TRBV6-1; size: NA; J: TRBJ2-7; D: TRBD2; CDR3: CASSGRVAGAYEQYF; DNA: TGTGCCAGCAGTGGAAGAGTAGCGGGGGCCTACGAGCAGTACTTC
V: TRBV2; size: NA; J: TRBJ2-1; D: TRBD2; CDR3: CASSPWKAGGNEQFF; DNA: TGTGCCAGCAGCCCCTGGAAAGCGGGGGGCAATGAGCAGTTCTTC
V: TRBV7-8; size: NA; J: TRBJ2-7; D: NA; CDR3: CASSLLGATYEQYF; DNA: TGTGCCAGCAGCTTACTGGGGGCAACCTACGAGCAGTACTTC
V: TRBV28; size: NA; J: TRBJ2-7; D: NA; CDR3: CASSLRSYEQYF; DNA: TGTGCCAGCAGTTTACGGTCCTACGAGCAGTACTTC
V: TRBV7-2; size: NA; J: TRBJ2-7; D: TRBD2; CDR3: CASRRLAGLYEQYF; DNA: TGTGCCAGCAGGCGGCTAGCGGGGTTATACGAGCAGTACTTC
V: TRBV27; size: NA; J: TRBJ2-3; D: TRBD2; CDR3: CASSPTTSGGPGAQYF; DNA: TGTGCCAGCAGTCCCACGACTAGCGGGGGCCCCGGGGCGCAGTATTTT
V: TRBV29-1; size: NA; J: TRBJ2-1; D: NA; CDR3: CSVEAGMGNEQFF; DNA: TGCAGCGTTGAAGCAGGGATGGGGAATGAGCAGTTCTTC
V: TRBV7-2; size: NA; J: TRBJ1-2; D: NA; CDR3: CASSPRNSYGYTF; DNA: TGTGCCAGCAGCCCCAGGAATTCCTATGGCTACACCTTC
V: TRBV9; size: once; J: TRBJ1-4; D: TRBD1; CDR3: CASSARRDRGHEKLFF; DNA: TGTGCCAGCAGCGCGAGGAGGGACAGGGGGCATGAAAAACTGTTTTTT
V: TRBV7-3; size: once; J: TRBJ2-7; D: TRBD1; CDR3: CASSISGGASYEQYF; DNA: TGTGCCAGCAGCATTTCAGGGGGCGCATCCTACGAGCAGTACTTC
V: TRBV4-2; size: NA; J: TRBJ2-7; D: NA; CDR3: CASSQDSEGWAYEQYF; DNA: TGTGCCAGCAGCCAAGATTCGGAGGGTTGGGCCTACGAGCAGTACTTC
V: TRBV6-5; size: NA; J: TRBJ2-7; D: NA; CDR3: CASSYIGSSYEQYF; DNA: TGTGCCAGCAGTTACATTGGGAGCTCCTACGAGCAGTACTTC
V: TRBV6-5; size: once; J: TRBJ1-2; D: TRBD1; CDR3: CASSLGQLFSGYTF; DNA: TGTGCCAGCAGTTTGGGACAGTTGTTTAGTGGCTACACCTTC
V: TRBV5-6; size: once; J: TRBJ1-1; D: TRBD1; CDR3: CASSRQGVNTEAFF; DNA: TGTGCCAGCAGTCGACAGGGAGTGAACACTGAAGCTTTCTTT
V: TRBV5-4; size: NA; J: TRBJ1-6; D: NA; CDR3: CASSLPYNSPLHF; DNA: TGTGCCAGCAGCTTACCATATAATTCACCCCTCCACTTT
V: TRBV7-6; size: NA; J: TRBJ2-2; D: NA; CDR3: CASSFNDGELFF; DNA: TGTGCCAGCAGCTTTAATGACGGGGAGCTGTTTTTT
V: TRBV5-6; size: NA; J: TRBJ1-5; D: TRBD1; CDR3: CASSLAAGGGPQHF; DNA: TGTGCCAGCAGCTTGGCGGCAGGGGGGGGGCCCCAGCATTTT
V: TRBV5-6; size: NA; J: TRBJ2-5; D: NA; CDR3: CASSLFVAETQYF; DNA: TGTGCCAGCAGCTTGTTTGTCGCAGAGACCCAGTACTTC
V: TRBV6-5; size: NA; J: TRBJ2-5; D: TRBD1; CDR3: CASSPGTGGEATQYF; DNA: TGTGCCAGCAGTCCCGGGACAGGGGGAGAAGCGACCCAGTACTTC
V: TRBV4-3; size: NA; J: TRBJ2-2; D: TRBD2; CDR3: CASSQEDTGGHVGELFF; DNA: TGCGCCAGCAGCCAAGAGGATACGGGGGGGCATGTCGGGGAGCTGTTTTTT
V: TRBV27; size: NA; J: TRBJ1-2; D: NA; CDR3: CASSLGAGYGYTF; DNA: TGTGCCAGCAGTTTGGGGGCCGGCTATGGCTACACCTTC
V: TRBV10-3; size: few; J: TRBJ1-5; D: NA; CDR3: CAISVDQLGNQPQHF; DNA: TGTGCCATCAGTGTGGATCAATTGGGCAATCAGCCCCAGCATTTT
V: TRBV4-3; size: once; J: TRBJ1-2; D: NA; CDR3: CASSQDPLDYGYTF; DNA: TGCGCCAGCAGCCAAGATCCCCTGGACTATGGCTACACCTTC
V: TRBV29-1; size: once; J: TRBJ1-1; D: NA; CDR3: CSVETGTNTEAFF; DNA: TGCAGCGTTGAAACAGGGACTAACACTGAAGCTTTCTTT
V: TRBV10-2; size: NA; J: TRBJ2-7; D: TRBD1; CDR3: CASSLPDGTGLREQYF; DNA: TGCGCCAGCAGCTTACCAGACGGGACAGGGTTACGCGAGCAGTACTTC
V: TRBV19; size: NA; J: TRBJ2-1; D: NA; CDR3: CASSFGLNNEQFF; DNA: TGTGCCAGTAGTTTCGGACTTAACAATGAGCAGTTCTTC
V: TRBV11-2; size: once; J: TRBJ2-7; D: NA; CDR3: CASSRGNTYEQYF; DNA: TGTGCCAGCAGCAGGGGCAACACCTACGAGCAGTACTTC
V: TRBV4-3; size: once; J: TRBJ2-7; D: NA; CDR3: CASSQASSYEQYF; DNA: TGCGCCAGCAGCCAAGCCTCATCCTACGAGCAGTACTTC
V: TRBV19; size: few; J: TRBJ2-3; D: TRBD2; CDR3: CASSVTSGVDTQYF; DNA: TGTGCCAGTAGTGTGACTAGCGGGGTGGATACGCAGTATTTT
V: TRBV7-2; size: once; J: TRBJ2-7; D: NA; CDR3: CASSSHGLGRTPSYEQYF; DNA: TGTGCCAGCAGCTCCCACGGCCTGGGACGAACTCCTTCCTACGAGCAGTACTTC
V: TRBV7-9; size: once; J: TRBJ2-7; D: NA; CDR3: CASSLGVEQYF; DNA: TGTGCCAGCAGCTTAGGAGTCGAGCAGTACTTC